This paragraph reports one TCR beta chain. As yet, its antigen is unknown. The data originate from a study of T cell repertoires and HLA-DP antigens. Here immunoSEQ multiplex PCR was the method, and the copy in TCRdb shows in-frame clones only, minus some. The sample includes almost 90,000 clones, roughly 86% of them seen just once. V gave up 8 bases and J gave up 10 bases, with 18 bases separating them. The CDR3 covers 13 residues. Germline V gene data show CDR1 as SNHLY and CDR2 as FYNNEI. V usage is TRBV2 and J usage is TRBJ1-5; D is uncertain. Material for sequencing was CD4+ T cells from PBMCs. This clonotype was sampled from a man aged 50 or older in good health and CMV-seronegative. The CDR3 DNA reads as TGTGCCAGCCGTGGTAGCCTAATCAATCCCCAGCATTTT. This encodes CASRGSLINPQHF. Supplemented by reference TRBV2 and TRBJ1-5, the full variable domain reads EPEVTQTPSHQVTQMGQEVILRCVPISNHLYFYWYRQILGQKVEFLVSFYNNEISEKSEIFDDQFSVERPDGSNFTLKIRSTKLEDSAMYFCASRGSLINPQHFGDGTRLSIL.